This T cell receptor (beta chain) was sequenced in a study of cytomegalovirus exposure and HLA in healthy donors. Trimming cost V 4 bases and J 8 bases, with 11 bases left between them. This CDR3 is 12 amino acids long. Germline CDR1 is SGHDN and CDR2 is FVKESK. Using immunoSEQ multiplex PCR, the repertoire was profiled, and TCRdb retains in-frame clones only, with some absent. This sample has some 200,000 clones, with 84% found just once. Overall study findings and caveats: The TCR clusters that emerged in the first cohort tended, a later analysis found, to co-occur in the 120 or so validation repertoires.

With regard to this clone: Its cognate antigen is unknown.

The chain employs TRBV14 and TRBJ1-2; TRBD1 is a possible D gene (5 bases). The sequence was obtained from a woman younger than 45 in good health and CMV-seropositive. Sequencing was performed on PBMCs. This CDR3 is CASSPRGRGYTF. DNA for the CDR3: TGTGCCAGCAGCCCGCGGGGGAGGGGCTACACCTTC.